This entry lists 29 T cell receptor beta chains sequenced from one sample in a study of blood T cell repertoires in COVID-19. The table came from immunoSEQ multiplex PCR; TCRdb's copy has only in-frame clones and leaves some out. The sample contains roughly 130,000 clones, about 85% of which appear only once. Sample: peripheral blood. All receptors come from a human donor with COVID-19, enrolled during active disease. The donor label of this sample is uncertain.

V gene TRBV27 combines with J gene TRBJ2-1, with D possibly matching TRBD2 (6 bases). The CDR3 length is 13 residues. V lost 3 bases to trimming and J lost 6 bases, with 9 bases between them. Germline values: CDR1 MNHEY, CDR2 SMNVEV (reference sequence). The DNA of the CDR3 is TGTGCCAGCAGTTTCTTAGCGGCCAATGAGCAGTTCTTC. It codes for CASSFLAANEQFF.

This chain uses TRBV4-1 with TRBJ2-3, with TRBD2 matching 8 bases. The length of the CDR3 is 13 residues. Germline V lookup: CDR1 MGHRA, CDR2 YSYEKL. V shed 10 bases and J 6 bases; nucleotides not matched to a gene: 9. The CDR3 protein is CATRFSGADTQYF. CDR3 bases: TGCGCCACCCGATTTAGCGGGGCGGATACGCAGTATTTT.

This rearrangement joins TRBV10-3 to TRBJ2-6, with 9 nucleotides matching TRBD2. CDR1 and CDR2 (germline): ENHRY, SYGVKD. V was pared by 6 bases and J by 4 bases, with 13 bases of the junction left unmatched. CDR3 length: 18 residues. The CDR3: CAIRIAGAGGRGANVLTF. The CDR3 nucleotides are TGTGCCATCAGAATAGCGGGAGCAGGGGGGAGGGGGGCCAACGTCCTGACTTTC.

The chain is built from TRBV11-2 and TRBJ2-3; TRBD2 aligns across 11 bases. This CDR3 has 15 residues. The germline V gene encodes CDR1 SGHAT and CDR2 FQNNGV. With V trimmed by 3 bases and J by 6 bases, 5 bases remained unmatched. In DNA, the CDR3 is TGTGCCAGCAGCTTTAATAGCGGGAGGGTTGATACGCAGTATTTT. Its translation: CASSFNSGRVDTQYF.

The chain has TRBV5-1 and TRBJ1-2; the D is unclear. The CDR3 has 10 residues. Germline CDR1 SGHRS, CDR2 YFSETQ. Trimming left V 7 bases short and J 5 bases short, with 6 bases between. Here the CDR3 reads CASGLYGYTF. CDR3 nucleotide sequence: TGCGCCAGCGGACTATATGGCTACACCTTC.

This clone was seen only once. This chain uses TRBV12-5 with TRBJ1-1; TRBD1 agrees at 7 bases. This CDR3 region has 16 residues. The germline CDR1 and CDR2 sequences are LGHNT and FRNRAP. With 5 bases clipped from V and 1 base from J, the junction kept 10 bases outside the gene matches. CDR3 loop: CASGTLTGMGNTEAFF. The CDR3 DNA follows: TGTGCTAGTGGTACACTGACAGGGATGGGGAACACTGAAGCTTTCTTT.

The CDR3 bases are TGCGCCAGCAGCTTAACAGGGCCTAATGAAAAACTGTTTTTT. Residues: CASSLTGPNEKLFF. This chain links TRBV5-1 with TRBJ1-4; perhaps TRBD1 as D (6 bases). CDR1 is SGHRS and CDR2 is YFSETQ in the germline V gene. Trimming pared 2 bases from V and 3 bases from J, leaving 8 bases between. The CDR3 has 14 amino acids.

V and J are TRBV18 and TRBJ1-4, with 9 bases identical to TRBD1. Per the germline V gene, CDR1 is KGHSH and CDR2 is LQKENI. V lost 3 bases and J lost 8; bases outside the gene matches: 7. This CDR3 comprises 15 residues. CDR3 DNA: TGTGCCAGCTCACCGACAGGGGGATTTCGCGAAAAACTGTTTTTT. This translates into CASSPTGGFREKLFF.

The rearrangement uses TRBV5-6 and TRBJ1-5; the D gene is possibly TRBD1 (5 bases). Germline V gene lookup returns CDR1 SGHDT and CDR2 YYEEEE. The length of the CDR3 is 16 residues. V lost 3 bases and J lost 4, with 17 bases in between. DNA for the CDR3: TGTGCCAGCAGCTCTAGGTGGGGGGTTATGAATCAGCCCCAGCATTTT. Translation: CASSSRWGVMNQPQHF.

J is TRBJ1-1 and V is TRBV9, with D hard to call. Germline V lookup: CDR1 SGDLS, CDR2 YYNGEE. The CDR3 runs to 13 residues. The V end lost 0 bases, the J end lost 5 bases, and 8 bases lay between the germline ends. Here the CDR3 reads CASSVGMRTEAFF. The CDR3 DNA sequence: TGTGCCAGCAGCGTAGGTATGAGAACTGAAGCTTTCTTT.

The V gene is TRBV3-1 (or the pseudogene TRBV3-2), the J gene TRBJ2-7; D unresolved. V lost 8 bases to trimming and J lost 4 bases, with 12 bases between them. The length of the CDR3 is 12 residues. From germline, CDR1 is LGHDT and CDR2 YNNKEL (reference sequence). The CDR3 spells CASLASNYEQYF. The CDR3 DNA is TGTGCCAGCCTTGCGTCTAATTACGAGCAGTACTTC.

The chain links TRBV5-4 to TRBJ1-3, with 11 nucleotides matching TRBD1. This CDR3 contains 15 residues. CDR1 SGHNT and CDR2 YYREEE come from the germline V gene (reference sequence). The V and J ends lost 3 bases and 3 bases, in that order; junction bases with no gene match: 2. CDR3 in DNA: TGTGCCAGCAGCTGGGACAGGGGGGATGGAAACACCATATATTTT. This encodes CASSWDRGDGNTIYF.

This clone was seen once. The chain recombines TRBV6-6 with TRBJ1-1; D is perhaps TRBD1 (5 bases). This CDR3 is 13 amino acids long. CDR1 and CDR2 from the germline V gene are MNHNY and SVGAGI (reference sequence). V was cut by 9 bases and J by 0 bases, with 11 bases left in between. CDR3 residues: CASRQLMNTEAFF. The DNA for the CDR3 is TGTGCCAGTCGACAGCTCATGAACACTGAAGCTTTCTTT.

The V gene is TRBV6-1, the J gene TRBJ2-5, with D perhaps TRBD1 (5 bases). The CDR3 length is 14 residues. Germline lookup yields CDR1 MNHNS and CDR2 SASEGT. V was pared by 2 bases and J by 1 base, with 8 bases between. CDR3 amino acids: CASSEQGRQETQYF. The CDR3 bases are TGTGCCAGCAGTGAACAGGGCCGCCAAGAGACCCAGTACTTC.

This clone has only one observation. The chain has TRBV21-1 and TRBJ2-6; the table's D call, TRBD2, has no DNA check behind it. TRBV21-1 is given as a pseudogene. There are 18 residues in the CDR3. The CDR3 DNA follows: TGTGCCAGCAGCCCCCCGAGCGCTGCCCTCTCTGGGGCCAACGTCCTGACTTTC. Its protein product is CASSPPSAALSGANVLTF.

CDR3 nucleotide sequence: TGCGCCAGCAGCTTGGCCACGGGGAGCTCCTACGAGCAGTACTTC. It is translated as CASSLATGSSYEQYF. The chain combines TRBV5-1 with TRBJ2-7, with D maybe TRBD2 (5 bases). The ends were cut back, 0 bases at V and 0 bases at J, with 10 bases in the middle. This CDR3 has 15 residues. Germline-derived CDR1 and CDR2 are SGHRS and YFSETQ.

This chain uses TRBV27 with TRBJ2-7; no firm D call. This CDR3 contains 14 residues. V was trimmed by 4 bases and J by 3 bases, leaving 13 bases between them. Per germline, CDR1 MNHEY and CDR2 SMNVEV (reference sequence). The CDR3 DNA reads as TGTGCCAGCAGTTATGACGGCAGCGTCTACGAGCAGTACTTC. Protein: CASSYDGSVYEQYF.

CDR3 coding DNA: TGTGCCAGCAGTGATGACAGATTCACCGGGGAGCTGTTTTTT. Amino acids: CASSDDRFTGELFF. The chain combines TRBV2 with TRBJ2-2; D perhaps matches TRBD1 (5 bases). Germline V gene data show CDR1 as SNHLY and CDR2 as FYNNEI. This CDR3 has 14 amino acids. V lost 3 bases and J lost 4, with 9 bases in between.

The chain couples TRBV20-1 to TRBJ1-2; no firm D call. V was cut by 5 bases and J by 1 base, with 2 bases left in between. The CDR3 has 10 amino acids. Germline V gene lookup returns CDR1 DFQATT and CDR2 SNEGSKA (reference sequence). The CDR3 here is CSALNYGYTF. The DNA of the CDR3 is TGCAGTGCTCTTAACTATGGCTACACCTTC.

This chain uses TRBV18 with TRBJ1-1; D call uncertain. The CDR3 is 14 amino acids. From germline, CDR1 is KGHSH and CDR2 LQKENI. Trimming took off 4 bases at V and 0 bases at J, with 9 bases between the two ends. In DNA, the CDR3 is TGTGCCAGCTCACAAGGAGTAATGAACACTGAAGCTTTCTTT. This translates into CASSQGVMNTEAFF.

This chain uses TRBV5-1 with TRBJ2-1; the D gene is possibly TRBD1 (6 bases). V was trimmed by 6 bases and J by 8 bases, leaving 15 bases between them. Germline assignment: CDR1 SGHRS and CDR2 YFSETQ. The CDR3 loop spans 13 amino acids. CDR3 nucleotide sequence: TGCGCCAGCACCAGGGGCACGGGCGATGAGCAGTTCTTC. It codes for CASTRGTGDEQFF.

The chain is built from TRBV10-3 and TRBJ2-7, with TRBD1 identical over 7 bases. Germline V gives CDR1 ENHRY, CDR2 SYGVKD. V trimming: 3 bases; J trimming: 6 bases; junction bases outside the gene matches: 8. The CDR3 has 14 amino acids. The CDR3 DNA sequence: TGTGCCATCAGTGACTACGGGGACAGTTCCGAGCAGTACTTC. Encoded protein: CAISDYGDSSEQYF.

This clone is a singleton in its sample. The rearrangement uses TRBV4-2 and TRBJ2-5; D perhaps matches TRBD2 (5 bases). Trimming took 0 bases from V and 5 from J, leaving 22 bases between them. Germline-derived CDR1 and CDR2 are LGHNA and YNFKEQ. This CDR3 is 18 amino acids long. CDR3 protein: CASSQDAYRDPEGETQYF. CDR3 DNA: TGTGCCAGCAGCCAAGACGCTTACCGAGACCCAGAGGGCGAGACCCAGTACTTC.

This clone is a singleton in its sample. The J gene is TRBJ2-4, the V gene TRBV25-1; 11 bases map to TRBD1. Germline V gene sequence: CDR1 MGHDK, CDR2 SYGVNS. V gave up 6 bases and J gave up 2 bases; unmatched junction bases: 6. The CDR3 is made up of 16 amino acids. The CDR3 reads CASSPGTGGSKNIQYF. Written as DNA, the CDR3 is TGTGCCAGCAGCCCCGGGACAGGGGGTTCCAAAAACATTCAGTACTTC.

This chain joins TRBV25-1 and TRBJ1-2; D is ambiguous. The CDR3 length is 13 residues. CDR1 MGHDK and CDR2 SYGVNS come from the germline V gene. V lost 2 bases to trimming and J lost 7 bases, with 11 bases between them. The CDR3 here is CASSEEGAGGYTF. As DNA, the CDR3 is TGTGCCAGCAGTGAAGAGGGTGCTGGTGGCTACACCTTC.

In DNA, the CDR3 is TGTGCCAGCAGTTACGACGCGGCAGGGCGCGGCTACACCTTC. Protein: CASSYDAAGRGYTF. The chain recombines TRBV6-5 with TRBJ1-2, with a tentative D call TRBD1 (5 bases). Between the trimmed V and J ends, which lost 2 bases and 8 bases, there was a span of 15 bases. CDR1 is MNHEY, CDR2 SVGAGI, per germline. The CDR3 spans 14 residues.

This clone has a handful of counts. This chain links TRBV24-1 with TRBJ1-4; no reliable D call. Germline V lookup: CDR1 KGHDR, CDR2 SFDVKD. Trimming removed 1 base from V and 8 bases from J, with 13 bases in between. The CDR3 spans 15 residues. Here the CDR3 reads CATSDFGRSYEKLFF. The CDR3 DNA is TGTGCCACCAGTGATTTTGGGAGGTCCTACGAAAAACTGTTTTTT.

The chain carries TRBV5-1 and TRBJ2-3, with 9 bases identical to TRBD1. This CDR3 has 15 residues. Germline values: CDR1 SGHRS, CDR2 YFSETQ. J was trimmed by 6 bases and V by 2 bases; bases with no gene match: 7. The CDR3 region is CASSLGDREPDTQYF. The CDR3 bases are TGCGCCAGCAGCTTAGGGGACAGGGAGCCCGATACGCAGTATTTT. Using reference TRBV5-1 and TRBJ2-3 for the parts outside the CDR3, the full variable domain is KAGVTQTPRYLIKTRGQQVTLSCSPISGHRSVSWYQQTPGQGLQFLFEYFSETQRNKGNFPGRFSGRQFSNSRSEMNVSTLELGDSALYLCASSLGDREPDTQYFGPGTRLTVL.

The chain joins TRBV4-1 to TRBJ1-2; D is ambiguous. The CDR3 totals 16 residues. Trimming took 2 bases from V and 2 from J, leaving 15 bases between them. Germline V gene lookup returns CDR1 MGHRA and CDR2 YSYEKL. The CDR3 nucleotides are TGCGCCAGCAGCCAAAGATCGGCGGGTGAAAACTATGGCTACACCTTC. Its protein product is CASSQRSAGENYGYTF.